The sequence of this T cell receptor beta chain was determined in a study of T-cell reconstitution after alpha-beta-depleted transplantation in children (TCRdb year 2016). Some background on the complete study: Using TCR repertoire profiling, the study followed T-cell immune reconstitution in a quantitative way in children after TCRalphabeta/CD19-depleted allogeneic hematopoietic cell transplantation. The paper as a whole reports these results and caveats: The apparently early recovery of alphabetaT-cell counts about two months after transplant reportedly depended on only several hundred rapidly expanded clones that came from non-depleted graft cells. Over subsequent months, a decline in hyperexpanded clone frequencies was noted, and after one year, T-cell counts and TCRbeta diversity were mostly ascribed to newly produced T cells. The high TCRbeta diversity at day 60 in some patients was ascribed to recipient T cells and intrathymic progenitors that had survived conditioning.

Library method: PCR. Sequenced on an Illumina HiSeq 2500. To normalize quantification of the TCRbeta repertoire, the TCR libraries were built with molecular barcoding that relied on unique molecular identifiers. TCRdb redid the processing of the public reads, applying fastp at Q25 and MiXCR, and retained in-frame beta chains. When rows share a CDR3 protein, they turn into one entry using the most common DNA and genes. The sample yields 440,000 or so distinct CDR3 sequences; around 46% were counted once. The leading ten clones occupy under 30% of the sample. This clonotype has ten or more counts. Which antigen it targets is not known. One base away there is no much larger clone; base qualities are not given. The treatment or condition label, as the study defines it: allogeneic hematopoietic cell transplantation with graft depleted of TCRalphabeta T cells and CD19 B cells. The children who served as transplant recipients had been given grafts of TCRalphabeta/CD19-depleted allogeneic hematopoietic cells.

At the junction V is shortened by 5 bases and J by 0 bases; bases outside the gene matches: 4. The CDR3 sequence holds 15 residues, the cysteine and phenylalanine included. The sequence is cut down to CDR3 DNA, 45 bases in frame from base 1. Per the germline V gene (reference sequence), LNHNV is the CDR1 and YYDKDF is the CDR2. Specimen: PBMCs, collected before TCRalphabeta/CD19-depleted stem cell transplant. The rearrangement combines TRBV15 with TRBJ1-1, with 9 central nucleotides matching TRBD1. The source is a girl aged 2 to 9 with aplastic anemia, due to receive a stem cell transplant. This receptor has the CDR3 CATSVDRGMNTEAFF. The nucleotide sequence is given as TGTGCCACCAGCGTCGACAGGGGGATGAACACTGAAGCTTTCTTT.